This TCR beta chain appears in the sequencing data of a study of patients and donors after allogeneic stem cell transplantation. Trimming removed 5 bases at V and 5 bases at J, with 19 bases between. The CDR3 consists of 15 residues. CDR1 is SQVTM, CDR2 ANQGSEA, per germline. TCRdb re-called the RT-PCR reads with MiXCR, one entry per CDR3 protein. The profile shows about a million distinct CDR3 sequences, about 20% of them singletons. The V call is TRBV29-1, the J call TRBJ2-1; D not certain. The source material was blood, either unsorted or a sorted T cell fraction (not recorded which). The source is a human donor who was either an allogeneic HSCT recipient or a stem cell or donor lymphocyte infusion donor (not recorded which). It is not recorded whose cells these are; they may come from a transplant donor. CDR3 sequence: CSVSPPAVNHNEQFF. CDR3 nucleotide sequence: TGCAGCGTTTCCCCCCCCGCGGTTAACCACAATGAGCAGTTCTTC.